Each of the 2 T cell receptor beta chains below was sequenced from the same sample in a study of control samples from healthy donors and cancer patients. Assay used: immunoSEQ multiplex PCR; TCRdb lists only in-frame clones, some missing. The table shows some 130,000 clones, with 80% to 95% occurring only once. The source material was blood. Source of these receptors: a woman aged 50 to 60 in good health.

The rearrangement joins TRBV19 to TRBJ1-3, with D possibly matching TRBD1 (5 bases). This CDR3 comprises 14 residues. Trimming pared 9 bases from V and 10 bases from J, leaving 22 bases between. Germline-derived CDR1 and CDR2 are LNHDA and SQIVND (reference sequence). This CDR3 reads CASSDVGRRVTIYF. CDR3 in DNA: TGTGCCAGCTCGGACGTGGGACGGCGGGTGACCATATATTTT.

V usage is TRBV30 and J usage is TRBJ1-6; a weak D match, TRBD1 (5 bases). Germline-derived CDR1 and CDR2 are GTSNPN and SVGIG (reference sequence). Deletions cut 4 bases from V and 10 bases from J, with 20 bases between. The CDR3 loop spans 15 amino acids. DNA of the CDR3: TGTGCCTGGACCCGCGGGGGAGGAACGAGGTCACCCCTCCACTTT. Translating it yields CAWTRGGGTRSPLHF.